These 21 T cell receptor beta chains were sequenced from one sample in a study of Tregs in tolerant kidney transplant recipients. Profiled with immunoSEQ multiplex PCR; TCRdb holds only in-frame clones, not every one. The repertoire holds 75,000 to 85,000 clones, with under 95% as singletons. This specimen consisted of Tregs from blood, obtained before the transplant. The receptors originated from a human donor who received a combined kidney and bone marrow transplant.

This clone occurred a few times. This chain connects TRBV2 to TRBJ2-1; 8 bases line up with TRBD2. V shed 7 bases and J 4 bases; nucleotides not matched to a gene: 12. Per the germline V gene, CDR1 is SNHLY and CDR2 is FYNNEI. This CDR3 has 16 residues. In DNA, the CDR3 is TGTGCCAGCATCCCCGGTTCGGCTAGCGGGTACAATGAGCAGTTCTTC. It codes for CASIPGSASGYNEQFF.

V gene TRBV10-3 combines with J gene TRBJ1-5; D is ambiguous. V gave up 4 bases and J gave up 0 bases, with 4 bases separating them. Per the germline V gene, CDR1 is ENHRY and CDR2 is SYGVKD. The CDR3 is made up of 13 amino acids. The DNA for the CDR3 is TGTGCCATCAGTGGGAATAGCAATCAGCCCCAGCATTTT. As protein: CAISGNSNQPQHF.

This chain connects TRBV7-9 to TRBJ2-5, with D possibly matching TRBD1 (5 bases). V lost 5 bases and J lost 1, with 14 bases in between. Germline loops: CDR1 SEHNR, CDR2 FQNEAQ (reference sequence). This CDR3 comprises 15 residues. CDR3 DNA sequence: TGTGCCAGCAGCAAAGGGGCCTACTCCCAAGAGACCCAGTACTTC. Translating gives CASSKGAYSQETQYF.

The rearrangement links TRBV6-1 to TRBJ2-7; 8 nucleotides match TRBD1. The CDR3 contains 13 residues. The junction had 2 bases not matched to a gene; V was cut back by 3 bases and J by 4 bases. The V gene's germline CDR1 is MNHNS and CDR2 SASEGT. CDR3 protein: CASSDRGRYEQYF. CDR3 coding DNA: TGTGCCAGCAGTGACAGGGGGCGGTACGAGCAGTACTTC.

The V and J genes are TRBV4-3 and TRBJ2-1; 12 nucleotides line up with TRBD2. Per the germline V gene, CDR1 is LGHNA and CDR2 is YSLEER. Germline trimming cut 4 bases from V and 6 bases from J; bases unmatched to any gene: 4. This CDR3 has 15 amino acids. CDR3 region: CASSPLAGGLNEQFF. The CDR3 coding sequence is TGCGCCAGCAGCCCACTAGCGGGAGGACTCAATGAGCAGTTCTTC.

V and J are TRBV28 and TRBJ1-2; TRBD1 might be the D (6 bases). The CDR3 is made up of 17 amino acids. V lost 4 bases, J lost 4 bases, and 22 bases lay in between. Per germline, CDR1 MDHEN and CDR2 SYDVKM. The CDR3 DNA is TGTGCCAGCAGTTCATCTTTGAACAGGGATCTGTCCTATGGCTACACCTTC. Its protein product is CASSSSLNRDLSYGYTF.

The V gene is TRBV7-3, the J gene TRBJ2-1; 7 bases agree with TRBD1. CDR1 SGHTA and CDR2 FQGTGA come from the germline V gene. This CDR3 is 13 amino acids long. V trimming: 5 bases; J trimming: 5 bases; junction bases outside the gene matches: 3. The CDR3 region has the DNA TGTGCCAGCAGCCCCACAGGGGACAATGAGCAGTTCTTC. Its protein product is CASSPTGDNEQFF.

J is TRBJ2-7 and V is TRBV28; 12 nucleotides match TRBD2. The CDR3 has 16 residues. Germline V gene lookup returns CDR1 MDHEN and CDR2 SYDVKM. The ends lost 2 bases at V and 3 bases at J; junction bases unmatched: 5. DNA for the CDR3: TGTGCCAGCAGTTTACCGGGACTAGCGGGCCGCTACGAGCAGTACTTC. Translation gives CASSLPGLAGRYEQYF.

The rearrangement uses TRBV6-5 and TRBJ1-2; TRBD1 is a possible D gene (5 bases). Per germline, CDR1 MNHEY and CDR2 SVGAGI. The V end lost 7 bases, the J end lost 1 base, and 10 bases lay between the germline ends. This CDR3 spans 13 amino acids. CDR3 amino acids: CASNFQGNYGYTF. The CDR3 DNA reads as TGTGCCAGCAATTTCCAGGGTAACTATGGCTACACCTTC.

The genes are TRBV6-1 and TRBJ2-5; a possible D gene is TRBD1 (6 bases). V was clipped by 3 bases and J by 4 bases, with 12 bases between them. The CDR3 has 14 residues. Germline CDR1 is MNHNS and CDR2 is SASEGT. CDR3 nucleotide sequence: TGTGCCAGCAGTGAGTATACAGGGCGAGAGACCCAGTACTTC. Translating it yields CASSEYTGRETQYF.

Here the CDR3 DNA reads TGTGCCAGCAGCTTGAGGGGGAGCTCCTACAATGAGCAGTTCTTC. Protein sequence: CASSLRGSSYNEQFF. The rearrangement uses TRBV7-9 and TRBJ2-1; D is perhaps TRBD1 (6 bases). Trimming took 3 bases from V and 0 from J, leaving 9 bases between them. This CDR3 region has 15 residues. Germline V gives CDR1 SEHNR, CDR2 FQNEAQ (reference sequence).

The J gene is TRBJ2-2, the V gene TRBV10-3, with 8 nucleotides matching TRBD2. Germline V CDR1 and CDR2: ENHRY, SYGVKD. The CDR3 consists of 16 residues. V dropped 4 bases and J dropped 1; count of bases not matched to a gene: 5. The CDR3 loop reads CAISVSGTRNTGELFF. The DNA of the CDR3 is TGTGCCATCAGTGTGTCGGGGACTAGGAACACCGGGGAGCTGTTTTTT.

V gene TRBV7-2 combines with J gene TRBJ1-2; maybe TRBD1 (6 bases). V lost 5 bases to trimming and J lost 8 bases, with 21 bases between them. The CDR3 length is 15 residues. CDR1 is SGHTA and CDR2 is FQGNSA in the germline V gene. This CDR3 reads CASSPMSSQGSGYTF. CDR3 sequence (DNA): TGTGCCAGCAGCCCAATGTCGTCGCAGGGGAGCGGCTACACCTTC.

J is TRBJ2-1 and V is TRBV4-1; no clear D gene. Germline V gene lookup returns CDR1 MGHRA and CDR2 YSYEKL. V gave up 0 bases and J gave up 0 bases, with 15 bases separating them. The CDR3 consists of 18 residues. The CDR3 sequence is CASSQDSPTKSSYNEQFF. The CDR3 DNA follows: TGCGCCAGCAGCCAAGATTCCCCGACGAAAAGCTCCTACAATGAGCAGTTCTTC.

V gene TRBV19 combines with J gene TRBJ2-5, with 8 bases identical to TRBD1. Germline CDR1 reads LNHDA; CDR2 reads SQIVND (reference sequence). The CDR3 contains 13 residues. The ends lost 7 bases at V and 4 bases at J; junction bases unmatched: 5. CDR3 DNA sequence: TGTGCCAGTACACCCGACAGGGGAGAGACCCAGTACTTC. Encoded protein: CASTPDRGETQYF.

The genes are TRBV10-3 and TRBJ2-5; D may be TRBD1 (6 bases). The CDR3 extends over 16 amino acids. The germline gives CDR1 ENHRY, CDR2 SYGVKD. V gave up 8 bases and J gave up 0 bases, with 19 bases separating them. The CDR3 sequence is CAIQDGGRGNQETQYF. The CDR3 DNA reads TGTGCCATCCAAGATGGGGGTAGGGGGAACCAAGAGACCCAGTACTTC.

This chain uses TRBV19 with TRBJ2-2; TRBD1 aligns across 7 bases. The CDR3 runs to 16 residues. V gave up 3 bases and J gave up 1 base; unmatched junction bases: 5. From germline, CDR1 is LNHDA and CDR2 SQIVND (reference sequence). CDR3 sequence (DNA): TGTGCCAGTAGTATGCCCACAGGGGTGAACACCGGGGAGCTGTTTTTT. Its protein is CASSMPTGVNTGELFF. Drawing the rest from reference TRBV19 and TRBJ2-2, the complete variable domain is DGGITQSPKYLFRKEGQNVTLSCEQNLNHDAMYWYRQDPGQGLRLIYYSQIVNDFQKGDIAEGYSVSREKKESFPLTVTSAQKNPTAFYLCASSMPTGVNTGELFFGEGSRLTVL.

The chain carries TRBV7-8 and TRBJ2-7, with TRBD2 matching 8 bases. CDR3 length: 12 residues. Germline loops: CDR1 SGHVS, CDR2 FQNEAQ. V lost 10 bases and J lost 6; bases outside the gene matches: 8. CDR3 DNA sequence: TGTGCCACAAGCGGGAGTTTTATCGAGCAGTACTTC. It encodes CATSGSFIEQYF.

This chain links TRBV19 with TRBJ2-5, with D possibly TRBD1 on 6 matching bases. Germline V gives CDR1 LNHDA, CDR2 SQIVND (reference sequence). With 3 bases removed from V and 6 bases from J, the gap between germline ends came to 14 bases. CDR3 length equals 14 residues. The CDR3 protein is CASSILGQKQTQYF. The CDR3 DNA reads as TGTGCCAGTAGTATCCTCGGACAGAAACAGACCCAGTACTTC.

The rearrangement links TRBV19 to TRBJ2-7; tentatively, D is TRBD1 or TRBD2 (5 bases each). V dropped 5 bases and J dropped 2 bases, with 10 bases sitting between them. This CDR3 contains 13 residues. Germline V gene data show CDR1 as LNHDA and CDR2 as SQIVND (reference sequence). The CDR3 DNA follows: TGTGCCAGTAGTCGGGACGGCACCTACGAGCAGTACTTC. Amino acids: CASSRDGTYEQYF. The variable domain in full, completed from reference TRBV19 and TRBJ2-7, reads DGGITQSPKYLFRKEGQNVTLSCEQNLNHDAMYWYRQDPGQGLRLIYYSQIVNDFQKGDIAEGYSVSREKKESFPLTVTSAQKNPTAFYLCASSRDGTYEQYFGPGTRLTVT.

This clone was counted a few times. The rearrangement uses TRBV11-2 and TRBJ2-4; unclear D gene. Germline assignment: CDR1 SGHAT and CDR2 FQNNGV. Trimming stripped 1 base from V and 5 bases from J, with 9 bases between. There are 14 residues in the CDR3. The CDR3 region has the DNA TGTGCCAGCAGCTTAGGGGCTGGGGAAAACATTCAGTACTTC. As protein: CASSLGAGENIQYF.